This record covers a single T cell receptor beta chain. The target of this receptor is not known. No much larger clone exists at a distance of one base, and base qualities are not known. Each collaborating institution followed its own protocols to collect whole blood in K2EDTA tubes. Collaborator samples were shipped for TCRbeta analysis as frozen whole blood, isolated PBMCs, or DNA extracted from either sample type. Trimming removed 8 bases from V and 6 bases from J; the gene matches leave 12 bases unexplained. CDR1 LNHDA and CDR2 SQIVND were looked up in the germline V gene (reference sequence). Counted from cysteine to phenylalanine, this CDR3 has 16 amino acids. Only the CDR3 DNA is retained, 48 bases long and in frame from the first base. The immunoSEQ Assay, a bias-controlled multiplex PCR, was used to amplify TCRbeta CDR3 regions from genomic DNA. Per the source publication's procedure: The number of nucleated cells in each sample was estimated from the amplification of reference gene primers within the assay. To quantify the absolute abundance of each unique TCRbeta CDR3 rearrangement, sequence reads were collapsed and filtered. For each sample, productive Simpson clonality was calculated as the square root of Simpson's diversity index across productive rearrangements. Sourced from immuneACCESS, this table was stored by TCRdb with only in-frame sequences that have V and J called. A share of the clones is absent; for the studies checked, an unresolved V gene accounts for under half, and the remainder has no known explanation. D and trimming come from the DNA, and the V and J calls and clone size come from that table. The table for this sample lists under 95,000 clones; less than 90% of them were counted only once. Approximately 10% of the sample goes to the ten largest clones.

This record comes from a study of blood T cell repertoires in COVID-19 (dated by TCRdb to between 2020 and 2021). With regard to the full study: The collaborator samples originated in the United States, Italy and Spain and spanned the acute and convalescent phases of COVID-19. The prospective study material was composed of cDNA or gDNA derived from T cells, B-cell-depleted T cells, or PBMCs. Deeply sampled blood TCRbeta repertoires from subjects exposed to, actively infected with, or recovered from COVID-19 were included in the dataset. The repertoires were made available in a free public database intended to serve as a resource for research on the immune response to SARS-CoV-2. Samples were obtained from the ongoing ImmuneRACE study (first 160 participants) and from 1,000 to 1,500 subjects provided by 6 global collaborators. A de-identified subject ID, COVID-19 status, age in years and sex were almost always included in the sample metadata. Where available, HLA class I and class II types were obtained from metadata supplied by the sample provider rather than from assay-based typing.

The investigation overall reported the following: Clinical and demographic metadata were provided uncurated, with the amount varying by source and participant.

The chain joins TRBV19 to TRBJ2-6; a stretch of 8 junction bases matches TRBD1. Sequencing used peripheral blood. The clonotype was recovered from a human donor in a cohort sampled during active COVID-19. The nucleotide sequence is TGTGCCAGTCAGCCATTTCAGGGGGCTTTGGCCAACGTCCTGACTTTC. Translation gives CASQPFQGALANVLTF.